This T cell receptor (beta chain) was sequenced during a study of T cell responses to AZD1222 COVID-19 vaccine. Study results and limitations: Researchers report vaccine-associated CD4 TCRs spanning spike, with dominance at 160-218 and 743-854. Donors were mostly white British, more females; clonal diversity possibly underestimated. Rises in breadth and depth of Spike-specific TCRs came after two AZD1222 doses.

On this clone itself: Its antigen is still unknown.

This CDR3 comprises 16 residues. Germline V gene data show CDR1 as MGHRA and CDR2 as YSYEKL. V shed 4 bases, J shed 3 bases, and the junction held 6 bases outside the gene matches. TCRdb keeps only in-frame clones here, not all; method: immunoSEQ multiplex PCR. The profile shows about 140,000 clones, over 90% of them singletons. This clonotype was obtained from an adult in good health. J is TRBJ2-2 and V is TRBV4-1; 9 bases line up with TRBD1. Sequencing was performed on peripheral blood, taken on day 0 of MenACWY control vaccination. The CDR3 nucleotides read TGCGCCAGCAGCCGAGGGGACAGGGCGGACACCGGGGAGCTGTTTTTT. This sequence encodes CASSRGDRADTGELFF.